This T cell receptor beta chain appears in the sequencing data of a study of regulatory T cells in long-lasting Graves disease. Libraries of TCR beta came from iRepertoire HTBI primers plus Arm-PCR of CDR3 regions. TCRdb processed the multiplex PCR reads anew with MiXCR; each CDR3 protein has one entry. The repertoire has about 460,000 distinct CDR3 sequences, approximately 23% of them found once; the top ten carry around 13%. As regards this clonotype: A clone one base away is much larger, so this may be a read error. The conserved phenylalanine or tryptophan is not found at the CDR3 terminus, so this likely reflects a read error.

The sample's time point: persistent/refractory GD, antithyroid drugs over 5 years with positive TRAb. Preparation of the TCR library used RNA extracted from PBMCs. EDTA tubes were used for drawing around 9 milliliters of peripheral blood. Germline CDR1 SGHKS, CDR2 YYEKEE (reference sequence). This CDR3 comprises 15 residues. J was trimmed by 9 bases and V by 1 base; bases with no gene match: 10. The TCR comes from a female donor with Graves disease. V usage is TRBV5-5 and J usage is TRBJ1-1; 9 bases are a match to TRBD1. The sequencing here drew on peripheral blood mononuclear cells (PBMCs), taken when the disease was refractory, from a patient treated with antithyroid drugs. CDR3 protein: CASSLSVGQGSQAFL. CDR3 DNA: TGTGCCAGCAGCTTGAGTGTGGGACAGGGATCCCAAGCTTTCCTT.